Following are 32 T cell receptor beta chains from one sample sequenced in a study of a mutant IDH1 vaccine in newly diagnosed glioma. Only in-frame clones appear in the TCRdb table, and some are missing; sequencing was by immunoSEQ multiplex PCR. The sample lists about 92,000 clones; 83% were seen once. Time point indicated: baseline, week 1 (first vaccination visit). Sample treatment: pre-vaccination baseline after standard-of-care therapy. The sequenced sample was PBMCs, obtained from a glioma patient treated with radiotherapy, temozolomide or both. Receptors originate from a woman in her forties or fifties with glioma.

The chain recombines TRBV5-1 with TRBJ2-5; TRBD1 agrees at 10 bases. V shed 4 bases, J shed 4 bases, and the junction held 7 bases outside the gene matches. There are 15 residues in the CDR3. The V gene's germline CDR1 is SGHRS and CDR2 YFSETQ. CDR3 loop: CASSDDRGLGETQYF. CDR3 DNA sequence: TGCGCCAGCAGCGATGACAGGGGGCTTGGAGAGACCCAGTACTTC.

This clone was seen a single time. The chain has TRBV7-2 and TRBJ2-7; D is unclear. The CDR3 has 13 amino acids. Between the trimmed V and J ends, which lost 0 bases and 2 bases, there was a span of 5 bases. Germline V gene data show CDR1 as SGHTA and CDR2 as FQGNSA. For the CDR3, the DNA is TGTGCCAGCAGCTTAGCGCCTCCCTACGAGCAGTACTTC. It encodes CASSLAPPYEQYF.

V gene TRBV4-2 combines with J gene TRBJ2-3; a weak D match, TRBD2 (7 bases). V lost 1 base, J lost 1 base, and 12 bases lay in between. Germline CDR1 and CDR2: LGHNA and YNFKEQ. The CDR3 sequence is 16 residues long. The CDR3 bases are TGTGCCAGCAGCCAAGTTGGGGGGGCCCGCACAGATACGCAGTATTTT. It yields the protein CASSQVGGARTDTQYF.

The chain links TRBV6-6 to TRBJ2-7, with unresolved D. The CDR3 is 12 residues long. V lost 4 bases and J lost 1, with 5 bases in between. Germline V gives CDR1 MNHNY, CDR2 SVGAGI (reference sequence). Written as DNA, the CDR3 is TGTGCCAGCAGTTTCAATTCCTACGAGCAGTACTTC. It specifies CASSFNSYEQYF.

This sequence joins TRBV2 and TRBJ1-1; D gene ambiguous. Trimming shortened V by 0 bases and J by 4 bases, and 9 bases separated the two germline ends. The CDR3 runs 14 residues. Germline loops: CDR1 SNHLY, CDR2 FYNNEI. CDR3 sequence reads: CASSEARGFTEAFF. The CDR3 nucleotides read TGTGCCAGCAGTGAAGCCCGCGGGTTCACTGAAGCTTTCTTT.

The chain employs TRBV29-1 and TRBJ2-7; either TRBD1 or TRBD2 may fit D (5 bases each). Trimming removed 7 bases from V and 6 bases from J, with 16 bases in between. CDR3 size: 12 residues. Germline CDR1 is SQVTM and CDR2 is ANQGSEA. CDR3 coding DNA: TGCAGCGCTCTTGCCGGTGGGACCGAGCAGTACTTC. Translated, it gives CSALAGGTEQYF.

The chain combines TRBV9 with TRBJ2-1; possibly TRBD2 for D (6 bases). Per the germline V gene, CDR1 is SGDLS and CDR2 is YYNGEE. The CDR3 loop spans 16 amino acids. V gave up 4 bases and J gave up 6 bases, with 20 bases separating them. CDR3 sequence (DNA): TGTGCCAGCAGCTCCACCGCGGGGTACGGGACCAATGAGCAGTTCTTC. It specifies CASSSTAGYGTNEQFF.

The rearrangement joins TRBV2 to TRBJ1-2, with 10 bases identical to TRBD1. This CDR3 spans 17 amino acids. Germline loops: CDR1 SNHLY, CDR2 FYNNEI. The V gene end was trimmed by 2 bases and the J gene end by 0 bases; junction bases not matched to a gene: 6. CDR3 bases: TGTGCCAGCAGTGAACGAGACAGGGGGCTACCTAACTATGGCTACACCTTC. Translation gives CASSERDRGLPNYGYTF.

The chain joins TRBV9 to TRBJ1-1; D call uncertain. This CDR3 spans 14 amino acids. CDR1 is SGDLS and CDR2 is YYNGEE in the germline V gene. V gave up 1 base and J gave up 7 bases, with 14 bases separating them. The CDR3 coding sequence is TGTGCCAGCAGCGTACTTTGGGGTGGCAGTGAAGCTTTCTTT. Encoded protein: CASSVLWGGSEAFF.

The chain links TRBV19 to TRBJ2-7, with 7 positions matching TRBD1. This CDR3 region has 13 residues. Germline V gives CDR1 LNHDA, CDR2 SQIVND (reference sequence). Trimming at V came to 8 bases and at J to 2 bases, leaving 6 bases not matched to a gene. Here the CDR3 DNA reads TGTGCCAGTTCGGACAGGACCCCCTACGAGCAGTACTTC. Protein: CASSDRTPYEQYF.

The chain couples TRBV30 to TRBJ1-2; D is ambiguous. The CDR3 covers 12 residues. V was cut by 2 bases and J by 5 bases, with 9 bases left in between. CDR1 and CDR2 (germline): GTSNPN, SVGIG (reference sequence). Here the CDR3 DNA reads TGTGCCTGGAGTCAAACAGTTTATGGCTACACCTTC. Its translation is CAWSQTVYGYTF.

The CDR3 sequence is CASSQDLVGGSGYTF. DNA for the CDR3: TGCGCCAGCAGCCAAGATCTCGTGGGTGGTAGTGGCTACACCTTC. The chain carries TRBV4-3 and TRBJ1-2; D is ambiguous. V lost 0 bases and J 7 bases, leaving 15 bases between the germline ends. Germline-derived CDR1 and CDR2 are LGHNA and YSLEER. The CDR3 loop spans 15 amino acids.

The CDR3 loop is CASVNRGGNYEQYF. Here the CDR3 DNA reads TGTGCCAGTGTTAACAGGGGAGGGAACTACGAGCAGTACTTC. The J gene is TRBJ2-7, the V gene TRBV6-1; D possibly matches TRBD1 or TRBD2 (7 bases each). CDR1 MNHNS and CDR2 SASEGT come from the germline V gene. V was trimmed by 9 bases and J by 3 bases, leaving 18 bases between them. The CDR3 has 14 residues.

J is TRBJ1-6 and V is TRBV25-1; TRBD1 matches 7 bases. The ends lost 2 bases at V and 10 bases at J; junction bases unmatched: 5. This CDR3 spans 14 amino acids. The V gene's germline CDR1 is MGHDK and CDR2 SYGVNS. CDR3 sequence reads: CASSEATGRSPLHF. The CDR3 nucleotides read TGTGCCAGCAGTGAAGCGACAGGGAGATCACCCCTCCACTTT.

V is TRBV18 and J is TRBJ1-1, with D hard to call. This CDR3 spans 12 amino acids. V shed 5 bases and J shed 3 bases, with 7 bases lying between them. The germline CDR1 and CDR2 sequences are KGHSH and LQKENI. The CDR3 sequence: CASSIGDTEAFF. The CDR3, as DNA: TGTGCCAGCTCAATCGGGGACACTGAAGCTTTCTTT.

This clone occurred once. The J gene is TRBJ1-1, the V gene TRBV19; 8 nucleotides agree with TRBD1. The CDR3 totals 15 residues. CDR1 is LNHDA and CDR2 is SQIVND in the germline V gene (reference sequence). V lost 6 bases, J lost 0 bases, and 6 bases stayed unmatched. The chain's CDR3 is CASSLRTGMNTEAFF. The CDR3 bases are TGTGCCAGTAGCCTGCGGACAGGGATGAACACTGAAGCTTTCTTT.

On this clone itself: Other DNA sequences from this sample encode an identical CDR3 as well. V is TRBV5-1 and J is TRBJ2-7; D is uncertain. The CDR3 has 12 residues. Trimming left V 0 bases short and J 5 bases short, with 6 bases between. Germline V gene data show CDR1 as SGHRS and CDR2 as YFSETQ. The CDR3 region has the DNA TGCGCCAGCAGCTTGGGACTGGACGAGCAGTACTTC. This encodes CASSLGLDEQYF.

This CDR3 is CASSRTNTSPLHF. CDR3 sequence (DNA): TGTGCCAGCTCACGGACTAATACTTCACCCCTCCACTTT. The rearrangement links TRBV18 to TRBJ1-6; D remains ambiguous. V lost 4 bases and J lost 9, with 10 bases in between. The length of the CDR3 is 13 residues. The germline V gene has CDR1 KGHSH and CDR2 LQKENI.

The chain links TRBV2 to TRBJ1-3; a weak D match, TRBD1 (6 bases). CDR1 and CDR2 from the germline V gene are SNHLY and FYNNEI. This CDR3 contains 12 residues. V was cut by 8 bases and J by 4 bases, with 9 bases left in between. DNA for the CDR3: TGTGCCAGCGGGGGACAAGGAAACACCATATATTTT. Translating gives CASGGQGNTIYF.

The chain has TRBV5-1 and TRBJ2-1; maybe TRBD2 (6 bases). Trimming cost V 0 bases and J 3 bases, with 10 bases left between them. The CDR3 is 15 amino acids. From germline, CDR1 is SGHRS and CDR2 YFSETQ. The CDR3 spells CASSLDSGVYNEQFF. CDR3 DNA: TGCGCCAGCAGCTTGGATAGCGGAGTCTACAATGAGCAGTTCTTC.

The chain uses TRBV18 and TRBJ1-3; possible D gene TRBD1, 6 bases. Germline values: CDR1 KGHSH, CDR2 LQKENI. The CDR3 has 17 residues. Trimming removed 3 bases from V and 0 bases from J, with 15 bases in between. CDR3 bases: TGTGCCAGCTCACCTTATCAGGGGAGAGGCTCTGGAAACACCATATATTTT. It yields the protein CASSPYQGRGSGNTIYF.

The genes are TRBV25-1 and TRBJ1-1; TRBD1 is a possible D gene (5 bases). This CDR3 spans 14 amino acids. Germline loops: CDR1 MGHDK, CDR2 SYGVNS. Deletions cut 6 bases from V and 1 base from J, with 12 bases between. The CDR3 loop reads CASRRAGGNTEAFF. DNA for the CDR3: TGTGCCAGCAGGAGGGCCGGGGGGAACACTGAAGCTTTCTTT.

The rearrangement joins TRBV2 to TRBJ1-6; 7 bases match TRBD1. The CDR3 extends over 14 amino acids. Germline CDR1 reads SNHLY; CDR2 reads FYNNEI. V shed 3 bases, J shed 10 bases, and the junction held 6 bases outside the gene matches. The CDR3 coding sequence is TGTGCCAGCAGTGATGAGACAGGGAGGTCACCCCTCCACTTT. This codes for CASSDETGRSPLHF.

V usage is TRBV14 and J usage is TRBJ1-1; D is undetermined. The V end lost 0 bases, the J end lost 0 bases, and 2 bases lay between the germline ends. Germline V gene sequence: CDR1 SGHDN, CDR2 FVKESK. The CDR3 loop spans 13 amino acids. The CDR3 coding sequence is TGTGCCAGCAGCCAAGATCTGAACACTGAAGCTTTCTTT. Amino acid sequence: CASSQDLNTEAFF.

The CDR3 nucleotides are TGTGCCACTGAACAGGGAGAGCTAGGAGCTTTCTTT. Protein sequence: CATEQGELGAFF. The rearrangement uses TRBV6-6 and TRBJ1-1; D may be TRBD1 (6 bases). CDR1 is MNHNY and CDR2 is SVGAGI in the germline V gene (reference sequence). This CDR3 is built from 12 residues. Trimming removed 10 bases at V and 10 bases at J, with 19 bases between.

The chain carries TRBV7-9 and TRBJ1-6; D possibly corresponds to TRBD1 (5 bases). Germline V gives CDR1 SEHNR, CDR2 FQNEAQ (reference sequence). The CDR3 contains 16 residues. V dropped 5 bases and J dropped 6 bases, with 17 bases sitting between them. The CDR3 protein is CASSRSIQGGNSPLHF. CDR3 bases: TGTGCCAGCAGCCGGAGCATTCAGGGCGGTAATTCACCCCTCCACTTT.

The V and J genes are TRBV11-2 and TRBJ1-5, with 8 bases identical to TRBD1. The trim removed 5 bases at V and 9 bases at J, leaving 6 bases unmatched. Germline V gives CDR1 SGHAT, CDR2 FQNNGV. CDR3 size: 13 residues. CDR3 sequence (DNA): TGTGCCAGCAGCGCGGACAGGGAGAGGCCCCAGCATTTT. The encoded protein is CASSADRERPQHF. Full variable domain (remainder filled in from reference TRBV11-2 and TRBJ1-5): EAGVAQSPRYKIIEKRQSVAFWCNPISGHATLYWYQQILGQGPKLLIQFQNNGVVDDSQLPKDRFSAERLKGVDSTLKIQPAKLEDSAVYLCASSADRERPQHFGDGTRLSIL.

The chain couples TRBV9 to TRBJ2-1, with unresolved D. CDR3 length: 11 residues. V lost 4 bases to trimming and J lost 8 bases, with 7 bases between them. The germline V gene has CDR1 SGDLS and CDR2 YYNGEE. The CDR3 nucleotides read TGTGCCAGCAGCTCCCGGTATGAGCAGTTCTTC. This translates into CASSSRYEQFF.

On this clone itself: The same CDR3 is also encoded by other DNA sequences in this sample. The rearrangement joins TRBV5-1 to TRBJ2-7; D is possibly TRBD1 (5 bases). This CDR3 spans 13 amino acids. V gave up 4 bases and J gave up 0 bases, with 8 bases separating them. CDR1 and CDR2 from the germline V gene are SGHRS and YFSETQ. The DNA for the CDR3 is TGCGCCAGCAGCCCAGGGAACTCCTACGAGCAGTACTTC. Residues: CASSPGNSYEQYF.

This clone came up once. The chain is built from TRBV27 and TRBJ1-1; perhaps TRBD1 as D (6 bases). V gave up 6 bases and J gave up 1 base, with 15 bases separating them. This CDR3 is built from 15 residues. The germline V gene encodes CDR1 MNHEY and CDR2 SMNVEV (reference sequence). The CDR3 sequence: CASRPGGGRNTEAFF. The CDR3 DNA reads TGTGCCAGCAGACCTGGAGGGGGAAGGAACACTGAAGCTTTCTTT.

The rearrangement uses TRBV28 and TRBJ1-4; no clear D. Per the germline V gene, CDR1 is MDHEN and CDR2 is SYDVKM. V shed 3 bases and J shed 7 bases, with 15 bases lying between them. This CDR3 region has 15 residues. The CDR3 DNA follows: TGTGCCAGCAGTTTGAGGCTCGCGGGGAGTGAAAAACTGTTTTTT. It yields the protein CASSLRLAGSEKLFF. The whole variable domain, remainder taken from reference TRBV28 and TRBJ1-4, is DVKVTQSSRYLVKRTGEKVFLECVQDMDHENMFWYRQDPGLGLRLIYFSYDVKMKEKGDIPEGYSVSREKKERFSLILESASTNQTSMYLCASSLRLAGSEKLFFGSGTQLSVL.

This clone has just one count. The rearrangement joins TRBV27 to TRBJ2-7; D remains unclear. Trimming removed 2 bases at V and 2 bases at J, with 10 bases between. CDR3 length: 14 amino acids. Per germline, CDR1 MNHEY and CDR2 SMNVEV (reference sequence). CDR3 bases: TGTGCCAGCAGTTTAGCCAATTTGCCCTACGAGCAGTACTTC. Its protein product is CASSLANLPYEQYF.